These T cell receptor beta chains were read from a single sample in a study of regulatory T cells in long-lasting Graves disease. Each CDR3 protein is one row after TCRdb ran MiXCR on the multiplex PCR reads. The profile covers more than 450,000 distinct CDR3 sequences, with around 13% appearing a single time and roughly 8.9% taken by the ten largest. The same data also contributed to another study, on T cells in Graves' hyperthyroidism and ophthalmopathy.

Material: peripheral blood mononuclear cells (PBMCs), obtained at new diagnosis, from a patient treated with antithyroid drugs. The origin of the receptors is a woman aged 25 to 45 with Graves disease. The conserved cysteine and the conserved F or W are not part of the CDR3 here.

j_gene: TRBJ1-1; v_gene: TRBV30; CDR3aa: ATQDRRAEAF
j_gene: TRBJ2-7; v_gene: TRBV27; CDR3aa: ASKSGRVDEQY
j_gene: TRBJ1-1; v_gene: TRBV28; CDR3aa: ASSSKTGEGLTEAF
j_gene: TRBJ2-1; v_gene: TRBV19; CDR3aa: ASSILAGLADEQF
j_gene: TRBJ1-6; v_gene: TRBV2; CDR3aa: ASSVRMDGSPLH
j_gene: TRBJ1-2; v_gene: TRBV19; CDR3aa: ASSSTPAGREGYT
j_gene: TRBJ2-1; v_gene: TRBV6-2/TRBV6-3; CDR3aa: ASSLEPTSGIRNEQF
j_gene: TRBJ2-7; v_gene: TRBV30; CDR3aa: AWSTGPLAYEQY
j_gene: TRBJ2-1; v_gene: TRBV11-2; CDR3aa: ASSGRSSGIVYEQF
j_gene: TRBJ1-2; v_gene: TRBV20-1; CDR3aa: SARVRQTNYGYT
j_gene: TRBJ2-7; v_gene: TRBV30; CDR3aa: AWSTGTGDHEQY
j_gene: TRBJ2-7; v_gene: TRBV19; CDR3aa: ASSISNGYEQY
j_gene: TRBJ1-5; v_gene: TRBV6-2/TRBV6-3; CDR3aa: ASSYSAGRKPQH
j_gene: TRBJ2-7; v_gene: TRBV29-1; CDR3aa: SVRGTGFYEQY
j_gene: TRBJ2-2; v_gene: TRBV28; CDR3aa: ASSLGSLNTGELF
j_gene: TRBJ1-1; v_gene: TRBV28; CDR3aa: ASNPPGRVNTEAF
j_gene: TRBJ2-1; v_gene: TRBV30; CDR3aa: AWSRGTPVMRSEQF
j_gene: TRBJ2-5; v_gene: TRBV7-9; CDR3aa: ASSPSLETQY
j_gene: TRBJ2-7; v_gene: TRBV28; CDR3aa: ASLSAVSYEQY